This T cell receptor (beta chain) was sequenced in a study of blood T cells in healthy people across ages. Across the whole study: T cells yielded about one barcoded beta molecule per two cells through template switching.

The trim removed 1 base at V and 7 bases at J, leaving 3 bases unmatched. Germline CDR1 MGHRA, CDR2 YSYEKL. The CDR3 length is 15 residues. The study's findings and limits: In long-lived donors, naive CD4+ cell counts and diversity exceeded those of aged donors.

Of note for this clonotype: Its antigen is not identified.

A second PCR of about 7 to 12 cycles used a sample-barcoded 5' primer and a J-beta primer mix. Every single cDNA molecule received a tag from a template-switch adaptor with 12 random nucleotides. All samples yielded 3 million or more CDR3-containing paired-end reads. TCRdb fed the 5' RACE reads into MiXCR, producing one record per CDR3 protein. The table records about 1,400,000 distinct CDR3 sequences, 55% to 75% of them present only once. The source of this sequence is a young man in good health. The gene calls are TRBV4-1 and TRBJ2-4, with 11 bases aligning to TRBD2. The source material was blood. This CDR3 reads CASSQGVAGGNIQYF. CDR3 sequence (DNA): TGCGCCAGCAGCCAAGGTGTAGCGGGAGGGAACATTCAGTACTTC.